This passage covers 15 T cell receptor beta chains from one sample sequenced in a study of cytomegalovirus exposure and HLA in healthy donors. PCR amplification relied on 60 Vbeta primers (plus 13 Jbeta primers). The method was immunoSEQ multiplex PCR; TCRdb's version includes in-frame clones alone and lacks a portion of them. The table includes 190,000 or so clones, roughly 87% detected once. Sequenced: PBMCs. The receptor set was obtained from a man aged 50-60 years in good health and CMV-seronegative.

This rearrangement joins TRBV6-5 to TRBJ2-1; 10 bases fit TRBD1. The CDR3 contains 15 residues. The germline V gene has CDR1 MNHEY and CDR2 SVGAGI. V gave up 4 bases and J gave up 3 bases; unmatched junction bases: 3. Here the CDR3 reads CASSFRDRGYNEQFF. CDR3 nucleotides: TGTGCCAGCAGTTTCCGGGACAGGGGCTACAATGAGCAGTTCTTC.

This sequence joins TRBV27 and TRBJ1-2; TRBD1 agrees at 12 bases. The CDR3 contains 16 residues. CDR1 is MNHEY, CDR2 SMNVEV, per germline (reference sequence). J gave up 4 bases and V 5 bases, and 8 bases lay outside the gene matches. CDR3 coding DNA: TGTGCCAGCAGTCTCGCGGGACAGGGGGCTGTCTATGGCTACACCTTC. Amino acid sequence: CASSLAGQGAVYGYTF.

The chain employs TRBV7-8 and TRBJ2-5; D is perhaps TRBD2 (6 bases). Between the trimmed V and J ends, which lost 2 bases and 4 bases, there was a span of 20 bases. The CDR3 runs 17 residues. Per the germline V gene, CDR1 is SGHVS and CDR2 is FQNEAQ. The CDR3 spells CASSLLLGGERTETQYF. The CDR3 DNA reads TGTGCCAGCAGCTTACTTTTAGGCGGGGAGAGAACAGAGACCCAGTACTTC.

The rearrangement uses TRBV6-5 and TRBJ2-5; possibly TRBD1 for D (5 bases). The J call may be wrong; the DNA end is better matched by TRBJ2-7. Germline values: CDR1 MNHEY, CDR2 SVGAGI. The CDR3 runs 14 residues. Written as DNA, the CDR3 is TGTGCCAGCAGGAAGGGGCCAAGCTCCTACGAGCAGTACTTC. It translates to CASRKGPSSYEQYF.

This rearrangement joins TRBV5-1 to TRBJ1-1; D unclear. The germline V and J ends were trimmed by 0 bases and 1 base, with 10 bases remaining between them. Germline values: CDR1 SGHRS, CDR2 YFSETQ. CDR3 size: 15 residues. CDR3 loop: CASSLAEGPNTEAFF. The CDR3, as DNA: TGCGCCAGCAGCTTGGCCGAGGGCCCGAACACTGAAGCTTTCTTT.

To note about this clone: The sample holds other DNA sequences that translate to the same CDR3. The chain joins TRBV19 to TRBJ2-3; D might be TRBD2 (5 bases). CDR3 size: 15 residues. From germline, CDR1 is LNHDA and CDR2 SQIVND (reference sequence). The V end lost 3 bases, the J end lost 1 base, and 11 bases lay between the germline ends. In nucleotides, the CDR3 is TGTGCCAGTAGTATCCGCGGGTACCGCACAGATACGCAGTATTTT. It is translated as CASSIRGYRTDTQYF.

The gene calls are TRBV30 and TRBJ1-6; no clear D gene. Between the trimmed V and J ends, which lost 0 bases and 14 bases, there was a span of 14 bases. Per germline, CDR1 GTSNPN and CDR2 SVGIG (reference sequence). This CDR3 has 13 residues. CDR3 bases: TGTGCCTGGAGTGTACAATCGGGGATCACCCTCCACTTT. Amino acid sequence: CAWSVQSGITLHF.

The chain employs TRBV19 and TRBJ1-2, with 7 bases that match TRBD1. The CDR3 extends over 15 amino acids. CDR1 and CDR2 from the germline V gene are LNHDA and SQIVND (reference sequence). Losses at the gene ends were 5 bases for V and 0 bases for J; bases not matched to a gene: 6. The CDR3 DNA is TGTGCCAGTAGTCTGCAGACAGGGCCTAACTATGGCTACACCTTC. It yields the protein CASSLQTGPNYGYTF.

As DNA, the CDR3 is TGTGCCAGCAGCTCGCAGCCTTTCTTGACAGGGGGTTACACCTTC. Protein sequence: CASSSQPFLTGGYTF. The chain is built from TRBV7-9 and TRBJ1-2; 9 bases line up with TRBD1. The CDR3 totals 15 residues. The V segment lost 4 bases and the J segment 11 bases; nucleotides outside the gene matches: 14. Looked up from germline, CDR1 is SEHNR and CDR2 is FQNEAQ (reference sequence).

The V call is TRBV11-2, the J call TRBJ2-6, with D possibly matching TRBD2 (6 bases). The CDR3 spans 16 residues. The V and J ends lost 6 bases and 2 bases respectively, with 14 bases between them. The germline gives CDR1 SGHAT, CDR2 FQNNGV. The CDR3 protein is CASSLASGTGANVLTF. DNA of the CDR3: TGTGCCAGCAGTCTAGCGTCGGGGACTGGGGCCAACGTCCTGACTTTC.

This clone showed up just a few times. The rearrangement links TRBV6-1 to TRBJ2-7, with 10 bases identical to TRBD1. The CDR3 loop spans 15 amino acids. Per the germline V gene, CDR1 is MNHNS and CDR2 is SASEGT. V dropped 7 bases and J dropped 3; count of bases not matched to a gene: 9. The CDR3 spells CASTQPGQGLYEQYF. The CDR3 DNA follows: TGTGCCAGCACTCAACCGGGACAGGGGCTCTACGAGCAGTACTTC.

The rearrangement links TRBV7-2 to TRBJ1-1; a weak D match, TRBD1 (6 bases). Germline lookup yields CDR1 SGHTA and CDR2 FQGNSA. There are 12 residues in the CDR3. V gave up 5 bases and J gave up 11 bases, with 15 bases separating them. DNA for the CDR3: TGTGCCAGCAGCGATACAGGGTTTTGGGCTTTCTTT. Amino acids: CASSDTGFWAFF.

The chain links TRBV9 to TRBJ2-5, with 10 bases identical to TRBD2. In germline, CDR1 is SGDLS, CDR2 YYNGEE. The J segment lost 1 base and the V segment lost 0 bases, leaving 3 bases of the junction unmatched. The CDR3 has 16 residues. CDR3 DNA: TGTGCCAGCAGCGTAGCAGCGGGGGGGCTCCAAGAGACCCAGTACTTC. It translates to CASSVAAGGLQETQYF. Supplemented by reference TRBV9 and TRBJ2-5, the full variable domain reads DSGVTQTPKHLITATGQRVTLRCSPRSGDLSVYWYQQSLDQGLQFLIQYYNGEERAKGNILERFSAQQFPDLHSELNLSSLELGDSALYFCASSVAAGGLQETQYFGPGTRLLVL.

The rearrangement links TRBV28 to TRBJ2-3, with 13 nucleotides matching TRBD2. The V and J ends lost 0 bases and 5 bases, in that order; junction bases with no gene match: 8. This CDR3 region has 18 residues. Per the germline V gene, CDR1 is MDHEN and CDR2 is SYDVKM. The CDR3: CASSLWGTSGAARDTQYF. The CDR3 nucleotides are TGTGCCAGCAGTTTATGGGGGACTAGCGGGGCCGCAAGAGATACGCAGTATTTT.

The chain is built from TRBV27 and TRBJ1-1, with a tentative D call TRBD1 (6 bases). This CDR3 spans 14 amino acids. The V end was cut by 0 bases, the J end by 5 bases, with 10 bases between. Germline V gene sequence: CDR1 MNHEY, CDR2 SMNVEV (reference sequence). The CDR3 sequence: CASSLSRGSTEAFF. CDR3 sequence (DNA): TGTGCCAGCAGTTTATCGAGGGGGAGTACTGAAGCTTTCTTT.